This TCR beta chain was found in a study of Ad26.COV2.S vaccination and SARS-CoV-2 variants (dated by TCRdb to the early 2020s). Describing the broader study: Donors in the vaccine arm were drawn from COV1001, a multicentre, randomized, double-blind, placebo-controlled phase I-IIa trial testing Ad26.COV2.S in healthy adults. Ad26.COV2.S was administered intramuscularly at 5 x 10^10 or 1 x 10^11 viral particles, either as a single shot or as two shots given 56 days apart. The TCR-sequenced set comprised around 32 samples: some 19 Ad26.COV2.S vaccine recipients, 5 placebo recipients and 8 SARS-CoV-2 convalescent individuals. TCRbeta repertoire sequencing was used to assess the specificity and breadth of SARS-CoV-2-reactive T cell receptors after Ad26.COV2.S vaccination. Investigators did not know the trial group allocation while performing experiments and assessing outcomes. Participants in the trial were split at random into five groups of five each, receiving low-dose or high-dose Ad26.COV2.S once or twice, or else placebo on both occasions.

V loses 0 bases at its end and J loses 6 bases; junction bases beyond the gene matches: 8. According to the germline V gene (reference sequence), CDR1 reads LGHDT and CDR2 reads YNNKEL. CDR3 length: 17 amino acids, cysteine to phenylalanine. Left in the record is the CDR3 DNA by itself, 51 bases read in frame from the first base. Regarding this clone: Its antigen is still unknown. Within one base of it there is no much larger clone, and no base qualities were kept.

The immunoSEQ Assay was used to sequence TCRbeta CDR3 regions. After extraction, genomic DNA underwent amplification by bias-controlled multiplex PCR, followed by high-throughput sequencing. The authors processed their data as follows. To quantify the absolute abundance of each unique TCRbeta CDR3 region, sequences were collapsed and filtered. T cell fraction was estimated by normalizing TCRbeta template counts to usable DNA, with usable DNA measured through amplification of reference genes found in all nucleated cells. Repertoire TCRs were annotated as SARS-CoV-2-specific by exact matching of V gene, CDR3 amino acid sequence and J gene to a known reactive TCR set. The reference SARS-CoV-2 TCR set came from MIRA and was filtered for enrichment in COVID-19-positive ImmuneCODE repertoires, removing public or cross-reactive TCRs. Based on the MIRA antigens, annotated TCRs were further analysed at the level of specific ORF or position within ORF. Depth was the summed frequency of annotated unique rearrangements, while breadth was defined as annotated unique rearrangements over total unique productive rearrangements. Group comparisons of TCR breadth used two-sided Wilcoxon rank-sum tests. This immuneACCESS table, as held by TCRdb, lists in-frame sequences with V and J called but not all clones. Of the missing ones, under half trace to an unresolved V gene in checked studies; the others have no known cause. V and J calls and clone size are given by that table; D and trimming were obtained from the DNA. A total of fewer than 400,000 clones appear in this sample, about 88% of them only once. The ten largest clones capture 1.5% to 2% of the sample.

What the research found in general, with its limitations: The authors noted that the TCR breadth and depth analyses may have underestimated total T cell responses. Substantial breadth of spike-specific CD8+ and CD4+ T cell responses was reported after vaccination. Compared with placebo recipients, Ad26.COV2.S recipients showed higher spike-specific TCR breadth (P = 0.0014). The study lacked the statistical power to compare responses across vaccine doses or regimens. Non-spike TCR breadth was comparable between vaccine and placebo recipients, consistent with the vaccine containing only spike.

What the treatment or condition label conveys for this sample: over 15 received Ad26.COV2.S at low or high dose, single or two shots; roughly five received placebo; per-sample allocation not given. For vaccine and placebo recipients, repertoires were sequenced using samples collected on day 63 after the first injection. Between 29 July and 7 August 2020, Cohort 1b enrolled about two dozen adults aged 18-55 years at one site in Boston, USA. As a vaccine, Ad26.COV2.S was a replication-incompetent adenovirus type 26 vector that expressed a prefusion-stabilized SARS-CoV-2 spike protein derived from the original Wuhan strain.

The clonotype originates from a person aged 18-65 years who received the Ad26.COV2.S COVID-19 vaccine or a placebo. The sample here was peripheral blood, taken in a trial of Ad26.COV2.S vaccine versus placebo. The receptor chain draws on TRBV3-1 (or the pseudogene TRBV3-2) and TRBJ2-1; 10 central nucleotides agree with TRBD2. In nucleotides, the sequence is TGTGCCAGCAGCCAAGAGGCGGCTAGCGGGAGTATCAATGAGCAGTTCTTC. The resulting protein is CASSQEAASGSINEQFF.